This TCR beta chain was found in a study of T cells after yellow fever vaccination. For the study at large: Preparation of the low-cell-number fractions used SMART-Seq v4 Ultra Low Input.

MiXCR was run by TCRdb on the 5' RACE reads, yielding one entry per CDR3 protein. Of tens of thousands of distinct CDR3 sequences in the sample, 7.1% were seen once. Trimming pared 6 bases from V and 0 bases from J, leaving 18 bases between. This CDR3 is built from 15 residues. Germline CDR1 is GTSNPN and CDR2 is SVGIG (reference sequence). General observations from the study: CD4 and CD8 compartments shared a small share of clonotypes. The study re-detected most primary-vaccination clones after the booster (96% CD4, 80% to 90% CD8).

This clonotype was seen more than once but under ten times. Its antigen is undetermined. Specimen: CD8+ T cells sorted from PBMCs, collected on the day of the first yellow fever vaccination. This TCR derives from a man in his late teens or twenties who received the YFV17D yellow fever vaccine. This chain uses TRBV30 with TRBJ2-7, with TRBD1 as a possible D gene (6 bases). The CDR3 coding sequence is TGTGCCTGCCAAGCTCCGGACAGACTCTCCTACGAGCAGTACTTC. Protein: CACQAPDRLSYEQYF.